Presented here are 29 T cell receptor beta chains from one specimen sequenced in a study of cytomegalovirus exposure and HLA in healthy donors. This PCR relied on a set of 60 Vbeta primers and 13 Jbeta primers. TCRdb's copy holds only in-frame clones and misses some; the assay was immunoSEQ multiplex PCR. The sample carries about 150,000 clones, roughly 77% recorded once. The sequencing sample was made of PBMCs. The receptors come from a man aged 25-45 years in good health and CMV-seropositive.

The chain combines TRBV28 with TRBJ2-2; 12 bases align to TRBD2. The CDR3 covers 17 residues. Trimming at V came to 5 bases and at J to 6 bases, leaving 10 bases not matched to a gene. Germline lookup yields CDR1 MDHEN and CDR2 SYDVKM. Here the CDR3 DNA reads TGTGCCAGCAGTCCTGCCTGGCCTAGCGGGAGGGCCGGGGAGCTGTTTTTT. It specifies CASSPAWPSGRAGELFF.

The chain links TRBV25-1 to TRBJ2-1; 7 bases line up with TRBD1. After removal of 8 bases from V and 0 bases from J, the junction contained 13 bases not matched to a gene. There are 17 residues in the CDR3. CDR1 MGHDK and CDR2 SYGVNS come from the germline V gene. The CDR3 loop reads CASGRQGGGTSYNEQFF. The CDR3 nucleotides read TGTGCCAGCGGGCGACAGGGTGGGGGTACCTCCTACAATGAGCAGTTCTTC.

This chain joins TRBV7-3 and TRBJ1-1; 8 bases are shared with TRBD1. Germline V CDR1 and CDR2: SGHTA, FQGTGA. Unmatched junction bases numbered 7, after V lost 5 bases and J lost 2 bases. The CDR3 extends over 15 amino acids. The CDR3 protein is CASSPMTGANTEAFF. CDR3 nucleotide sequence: TGTGCCAGCAGCCCGATGACAGGGGCCAACACTGAAGCTTTCTTT.

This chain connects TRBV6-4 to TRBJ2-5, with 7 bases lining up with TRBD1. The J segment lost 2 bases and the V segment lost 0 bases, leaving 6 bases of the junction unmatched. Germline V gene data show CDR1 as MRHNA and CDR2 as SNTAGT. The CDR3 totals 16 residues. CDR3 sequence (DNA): TGTGCCAGCAGTGACTCAGGGGGCGAGGAACAAGAGACCCAGTACTTC. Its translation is CASSDSGGEEQETQYF.

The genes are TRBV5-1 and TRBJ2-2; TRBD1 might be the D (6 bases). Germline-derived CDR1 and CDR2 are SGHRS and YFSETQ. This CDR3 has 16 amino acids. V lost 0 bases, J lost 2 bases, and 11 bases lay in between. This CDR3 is CASSLGDNGNTGELFF. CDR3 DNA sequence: TGCGCCAGCAGCTTGGGGGACAATGGAAACACCGGGGAGCTGTTTTTT.

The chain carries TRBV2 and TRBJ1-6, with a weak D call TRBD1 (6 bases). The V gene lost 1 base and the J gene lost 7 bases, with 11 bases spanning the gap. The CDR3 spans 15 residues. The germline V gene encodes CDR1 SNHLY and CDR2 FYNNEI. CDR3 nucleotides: TGTGCCAGCAGTGAAGTGGGGGCGCGGAATTCACCCCTCCACTTT. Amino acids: CASSEVGARNSPLHF.

CDR3 bases: TGTGCCAGCAGCACGCAGACAGGGGGCGGCACTGAAGCTTTCTTT. Translating it yields CASSTQTGGGTEAFF. V gene TRBV5-4 combines with J gene TRBJ1-1; TRBD1 matches at 10 bases. V lost 4 bases and J lost 4; bases outside the gene matches: 7. The CDR3 loop spans 15 amino acids. The germline gives CDR1 SGHNT, CDR2 YYREEE (reference sequence). Full variable domain (rest looked up from reference TRBV5-4 and TRBJ1-1): ETGVTQSPTHLIKTRGQQVTLRCSSQSGHNTVSWYQQALGQGPQFIFQYYREEENGRGNFPPRFSGLQFPNYSSELNVNALELDDSALYLCASSTQTGGGTEAFFGQGTRLTVV.

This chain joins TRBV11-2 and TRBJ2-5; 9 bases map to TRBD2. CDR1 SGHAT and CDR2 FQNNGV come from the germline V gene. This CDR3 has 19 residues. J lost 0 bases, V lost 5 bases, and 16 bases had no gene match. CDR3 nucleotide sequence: TGTGCCAGCAGCACCACCCGGCGCGGGAGGGCCCAGCACCAAGAGACCCAGTACTTC. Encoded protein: CASSTTRRGRAQHQETQYF.

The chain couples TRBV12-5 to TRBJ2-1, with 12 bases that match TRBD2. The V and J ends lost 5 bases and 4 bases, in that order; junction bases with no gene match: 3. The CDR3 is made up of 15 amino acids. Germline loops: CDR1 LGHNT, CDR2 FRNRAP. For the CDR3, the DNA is TGTGCTAGTGGTCCAGGACTAGCGGGATACAATGAGCAGTTCTTC. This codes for CASGPGLAGYNEQFF. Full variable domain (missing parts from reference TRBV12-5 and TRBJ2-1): DARVTQTPRHKVTEMGQEVTMRCQPILGHNTVFWYRQTMMQGLELLAYFRNRAPLDDSGMPKDRFSAEMPDATLATLKIQPSEPRDSAVYFCASGPGLAGYNEQFFGPGTRLTVL.

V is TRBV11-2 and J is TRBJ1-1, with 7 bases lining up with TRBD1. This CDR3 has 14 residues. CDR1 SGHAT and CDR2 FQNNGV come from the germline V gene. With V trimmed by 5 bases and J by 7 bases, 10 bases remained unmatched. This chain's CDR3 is CASSPNRGRVEAFF. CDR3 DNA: TGTGCCAGCAGCCCCAACAGGGGAAGAGTTGAAGCTTTCTTT.

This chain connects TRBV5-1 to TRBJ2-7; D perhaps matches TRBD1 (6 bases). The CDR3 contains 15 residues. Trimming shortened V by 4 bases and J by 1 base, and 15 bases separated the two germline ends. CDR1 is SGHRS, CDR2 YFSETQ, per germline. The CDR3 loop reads CASSPGGGQSYEQYF. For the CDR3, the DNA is TGCGCCAGCAGCCCCGGCGGCGGACAGTCCTACGAGCAGTACTTC.

The CDR3 loop is CASSFGSDYGYTF. In nucleotides, the CDR3 is TGTGCCAGCAGTTTCGGGTCAGACTATGGCTACACCTTC. The V call is TRBV6-5, the J call TRBJ1-2; D unresolved. The CDR3 covers 13 residues. Trimming took off 4 bases at V and 3 bases at J, with 9 bases between the two ends. In germline, CDR1 is MNHEY, CDR2 SVGAGI.

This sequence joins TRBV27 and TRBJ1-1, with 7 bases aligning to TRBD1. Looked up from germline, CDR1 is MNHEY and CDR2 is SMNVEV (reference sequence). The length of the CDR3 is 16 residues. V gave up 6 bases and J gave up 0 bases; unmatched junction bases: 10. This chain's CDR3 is CASRSGPGTVNTEAFF. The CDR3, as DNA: TGTGCCAGCAGGTCAGGCCCCGGGACAGTGAACACTGAAGCTTTCTTT.

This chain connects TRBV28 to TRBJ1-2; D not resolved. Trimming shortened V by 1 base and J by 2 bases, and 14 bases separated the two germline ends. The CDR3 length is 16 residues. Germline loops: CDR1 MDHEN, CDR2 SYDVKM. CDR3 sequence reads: CASSLSFSAGNYGYTF. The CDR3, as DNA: TGTGCCAGCAGTTTATCTTTTTCGGCGGGGAACTATGGCTACACCTTC.

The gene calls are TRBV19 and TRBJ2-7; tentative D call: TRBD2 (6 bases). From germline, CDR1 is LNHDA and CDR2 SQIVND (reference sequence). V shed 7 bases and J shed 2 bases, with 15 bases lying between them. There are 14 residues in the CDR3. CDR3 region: CASTPRGAPYEQYF. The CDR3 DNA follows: TGTGCCAGTACTCCCCGCGGGGCCCCCTACGAGCAGTACTTC.

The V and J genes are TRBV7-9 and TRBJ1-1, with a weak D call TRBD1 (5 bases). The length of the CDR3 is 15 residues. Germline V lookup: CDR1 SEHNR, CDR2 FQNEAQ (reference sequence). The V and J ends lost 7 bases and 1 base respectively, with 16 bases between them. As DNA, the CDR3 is TGTGCCAGCACCGGACGGGGCGGGAGGAACACTGAAGCTTTCTTT. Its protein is CASTGRGGRNTEAFF.

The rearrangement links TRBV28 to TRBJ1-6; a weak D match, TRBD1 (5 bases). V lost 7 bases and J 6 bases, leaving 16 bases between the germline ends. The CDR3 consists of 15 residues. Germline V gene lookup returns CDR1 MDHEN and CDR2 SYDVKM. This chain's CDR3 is CASTPWGDSNSPLHF. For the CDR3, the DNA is TGTGCCAGCACCCCCTGGGGGGACTCTAATTCACCCCTCCACTTT.

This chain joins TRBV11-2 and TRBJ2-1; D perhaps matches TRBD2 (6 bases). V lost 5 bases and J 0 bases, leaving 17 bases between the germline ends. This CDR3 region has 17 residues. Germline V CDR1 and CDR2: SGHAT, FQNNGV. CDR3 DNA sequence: TGTGCCAGCAGCCCCCAGGACGGGCGGGGCTCCTACAATGAGCAGTTCTTC. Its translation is CASSPQDGRGSYNEQFF.

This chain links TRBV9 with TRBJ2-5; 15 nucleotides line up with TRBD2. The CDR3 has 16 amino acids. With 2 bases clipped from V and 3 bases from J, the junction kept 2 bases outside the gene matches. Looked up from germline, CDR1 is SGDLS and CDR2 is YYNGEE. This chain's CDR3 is CASSVGLAGGEETQYF. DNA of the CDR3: TGTGCCAGCAGCGTCGGACTAGCGGGGGGGGAAGAGACCCAGTACTTC.

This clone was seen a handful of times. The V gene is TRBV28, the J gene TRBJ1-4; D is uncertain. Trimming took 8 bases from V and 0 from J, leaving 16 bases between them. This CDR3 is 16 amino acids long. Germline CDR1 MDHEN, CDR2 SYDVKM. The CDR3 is CASHGEDFATNEKLFF. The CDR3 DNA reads TGTGCCAGCCACGGGGAGGACTTTGCAACTAATGAAAAACTGTTTTTT.

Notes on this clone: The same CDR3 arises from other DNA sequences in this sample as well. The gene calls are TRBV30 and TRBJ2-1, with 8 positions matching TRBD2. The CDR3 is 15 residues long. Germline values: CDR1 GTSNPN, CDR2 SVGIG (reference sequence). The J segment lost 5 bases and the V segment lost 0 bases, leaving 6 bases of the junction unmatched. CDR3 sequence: CAWSVGLAGHNEQFF. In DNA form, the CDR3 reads TGTGCCTGGAGTGTAGGTCTAGCGGGTCACAATGAGCAGTTCTTC.

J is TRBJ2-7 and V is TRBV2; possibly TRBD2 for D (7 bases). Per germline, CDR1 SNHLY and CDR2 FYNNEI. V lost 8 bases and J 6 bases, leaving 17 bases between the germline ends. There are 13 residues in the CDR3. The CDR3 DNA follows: TGTGCCAGCGAGAGCGGGGACATCTCCGAGCAGTACTTC. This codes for CASESGDISEQYF. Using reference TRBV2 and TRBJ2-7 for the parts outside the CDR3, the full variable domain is EPEVTQTPSHQVTQMGQEVILRCVPISNHLYFYWYRQILGQKVEFLVSFYNNEISEKSEIFDDQFSVERPDGSNFTLKIRSTKLEDSAMYFCASESGDISEQYFGPGTRLTVT.

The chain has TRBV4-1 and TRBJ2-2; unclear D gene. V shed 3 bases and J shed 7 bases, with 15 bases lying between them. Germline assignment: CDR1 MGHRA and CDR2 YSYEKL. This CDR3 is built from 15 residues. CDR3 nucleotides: TGCGCCAGCAGCCAGCTAACCCGACAAGGCGGGGAGCTGTTTTTT. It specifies CASSQLTRQGGELFF.

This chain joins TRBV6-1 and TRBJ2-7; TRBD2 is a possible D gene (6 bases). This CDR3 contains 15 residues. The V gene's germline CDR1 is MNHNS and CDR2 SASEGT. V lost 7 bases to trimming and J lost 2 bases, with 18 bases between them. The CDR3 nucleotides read TGTGCCAGCATCAAACCTACGGGGGTAACCTACGAGCAGTACTTC. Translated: CASIKPTGVTYEQYF.

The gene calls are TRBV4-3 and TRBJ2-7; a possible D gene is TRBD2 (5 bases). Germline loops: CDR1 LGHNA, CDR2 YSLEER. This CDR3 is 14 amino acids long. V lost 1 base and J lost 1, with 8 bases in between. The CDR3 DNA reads TGCGCCAGCAGCCAAGTGCGGGTTTCCTACGAGCAGTACTTC. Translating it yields CASSQVRVSYEQYF.

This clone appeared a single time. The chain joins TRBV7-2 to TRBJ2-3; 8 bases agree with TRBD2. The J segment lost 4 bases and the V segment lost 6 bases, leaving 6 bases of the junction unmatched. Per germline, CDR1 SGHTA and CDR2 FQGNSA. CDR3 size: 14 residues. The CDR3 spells CASRYGLAPDTQYF. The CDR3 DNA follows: TGTGCCAGCAGATACGGACTAGCTCCAGATACGCAGTATTTT.

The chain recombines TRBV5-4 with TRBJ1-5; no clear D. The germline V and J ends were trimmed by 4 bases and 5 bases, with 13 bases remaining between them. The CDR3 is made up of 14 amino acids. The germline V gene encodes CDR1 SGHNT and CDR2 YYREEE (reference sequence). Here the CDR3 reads CASSPDQLDQPQHF. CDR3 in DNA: TGTGCCAGCAGCCCCGATCAGCTAGATCAGCCCCAGCATTTT.

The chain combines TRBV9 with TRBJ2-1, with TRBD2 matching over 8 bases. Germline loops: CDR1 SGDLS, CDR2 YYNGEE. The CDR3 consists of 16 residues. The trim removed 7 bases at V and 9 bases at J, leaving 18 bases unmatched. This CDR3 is CASAQPNGAGVPEQFF. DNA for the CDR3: TGTGCCAGCGCCCAGCCCAACGGAGCGGGAGTCCCTGAGCAGTTCTTC. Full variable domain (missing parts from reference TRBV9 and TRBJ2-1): DSGVTQTPKHLITATGQRVTLRCSPRSGDLSVYWYQQSLDQGLQFLIQYYNGEERAKGNILERFSAQQFPDLHSELNLSSLELGDSALYFCASAQPNGAGVPEQFFGPGTRLTVL.

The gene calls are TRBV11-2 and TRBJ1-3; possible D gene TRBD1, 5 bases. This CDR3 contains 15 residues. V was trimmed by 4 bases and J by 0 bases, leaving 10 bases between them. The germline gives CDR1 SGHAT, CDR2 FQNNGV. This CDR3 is CASSSWGVSGNTIYF. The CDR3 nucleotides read TGTGCCAGCAGCTCCTGGGGGGTCTCTGGAAACACCATATATTTT.